Listed below are T cell receptor beta chains from one sample, sequenced in a study of beta chain features in type 1 diabetes. Profiled with immunoSEQ multiplex PCR; TCRdb holds only in-frame clones, not every one. The sample includes under 850,000 clones, under 15% of them seen just once. Material: naive CD4+ T cells from blood. These receptors were collected from a man aged 18 to 30 with type 1 diabetes. The conserved cysteine and the conserved F or W are not part of the CDR3 here. Not every row has a clone size; where given, it reads once, few, many or a size class.

j_gene: TRBJ1-1; v_gene: TRBV18; len: 12; abundance: .; CDR3aa: ASSPGQDNTEAF
j_gene: TRBJ2-7; v_gene: TRBV28; len: 13; abundance: .; CDR3aa: ASSPRRLSSYEQY
j_gene: TRBJ1-5; v_gene: TRBV18; len: 14; abundance: .; CDR3aa: ASSPRQGRGNQPQH
j_gene: TRBJ2-5; v_gene: TRBV27; len: 11; abundance: few; CDR3aa: ASREGQGGTQY
j_gene: TRBJ1-4; v_gene: TRBV27; len: 16; abundance: few; CDR3aa: ASSFEAPTTAGMEKLF
j_gene: TRBJ2-1; v_gene: TRBV11-2; len: 14; abundance: .; CDR3aa: ASSPKGRRGGNEQF
j_gene: TRBJ1-2; v_gene: TRBV28; len: 10; abundance: few; CDR3aa: ALWGMRYGYT
j_gene: TRBJ2-5; v_gene: TRBV25-1; len: 11; abundance: .; CDR3aa: ASSVSYQETQY
j_gene: TRBJ2-1; v_gene: TRBV21-1; len: 9; abundance: many; CDR3aa: ASSAGTGEF
j_gene: TRBJ1-5; v_gene: TRBV2; len: 12; abundance: few; CDR3aa: ASRGVAENQPQH